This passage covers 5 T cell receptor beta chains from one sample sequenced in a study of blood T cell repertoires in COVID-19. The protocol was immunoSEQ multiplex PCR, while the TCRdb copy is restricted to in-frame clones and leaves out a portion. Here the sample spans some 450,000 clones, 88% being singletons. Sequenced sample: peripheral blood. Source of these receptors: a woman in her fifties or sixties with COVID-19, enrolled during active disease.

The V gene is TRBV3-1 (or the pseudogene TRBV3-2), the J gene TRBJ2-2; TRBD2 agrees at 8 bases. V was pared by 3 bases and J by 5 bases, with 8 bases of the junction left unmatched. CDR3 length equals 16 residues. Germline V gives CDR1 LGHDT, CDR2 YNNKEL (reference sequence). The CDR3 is CASSQRPSGSTGELFF. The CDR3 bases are TGTGCCAGCAGCCAGCGGCCTAGCGGGTCTACCGGGGAGCTGTTTTTT.

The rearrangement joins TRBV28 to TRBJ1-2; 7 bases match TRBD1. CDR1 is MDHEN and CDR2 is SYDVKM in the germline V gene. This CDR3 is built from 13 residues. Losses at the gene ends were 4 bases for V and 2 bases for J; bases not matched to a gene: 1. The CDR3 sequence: CASSSQGNYGYTF. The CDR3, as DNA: TGTGCCAGCAGTTCACAGGGGAACTATGGCTACACCTTC.

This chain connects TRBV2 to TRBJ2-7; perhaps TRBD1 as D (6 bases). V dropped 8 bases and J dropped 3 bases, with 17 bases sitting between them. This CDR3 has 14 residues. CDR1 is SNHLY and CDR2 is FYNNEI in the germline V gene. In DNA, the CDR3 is TGTGCCAGCTCCTTCCGGGACAACGGCTACGAGCAGTACTTC. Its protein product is CASSFRDNGYEQYF.

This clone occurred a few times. CDR3 in DNA: TGTGCCAGCAGCTTAACAGGGACCACTGAAGCTTTCTTT. As protein: CASSLTGTTEAFF. The chain recombines TRBV7-6 with TRBJ1-1; tentatively, D is TRBD1 (6 bases). The V gene's germline CDR1 is SGHVS and CDR2 FNYEAQ. This CDR3 contains 13 residues. The germline V and J ends were trimmed by 2 bases and 4 bases, with 8 bases remaining between them.

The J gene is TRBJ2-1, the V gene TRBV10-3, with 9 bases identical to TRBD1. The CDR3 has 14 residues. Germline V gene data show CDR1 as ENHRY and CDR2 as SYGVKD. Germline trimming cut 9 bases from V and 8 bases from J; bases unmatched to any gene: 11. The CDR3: CAISPGTGIDEQFF. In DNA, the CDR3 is TGTGCCATTTCCCCCGGGACAGGGATCGATGAGCAGTTCTTC.